The clone carrying this T cell receptor beta chain was detected once. These data originate in a study of blood T cell repertoires in COVID-19. Germline lookup yields CDR1 MNHEY and CDR2 SVGAGI. Unmatched junction bases numbered 9, after V lost 6 bases and J lost 5 bases. The CDR3 is made up of 15 amino acids. Some clones are missing from TCRdb's copy, which holds only in-frame ones; the method was immunoSEQ multiplex PCR. The table lists 200,000 to 250,000 clones, roughly 89% of them singletons. The TCR originated in a man aged 25 to 40 who had been exposed to COVID-19. This rearrangement joins TRBV6-5 to TRBJ2-5; TRBD1 aligns across 10 bases. The source material was PBMCs or T cells enriched from blood (not recorded which). The CDR3 is CASRRPGTGVETQYF. Written as DNA, the CDR3 is TGTGCCAGCAGGAGACCCGGGACAGGGGTTGAGACCCAGTACTTC.